This is a list of T cell receptor beta chains from one sample in a study of graft-versus-host responses after intestinal transplantation. Sequencing used immunoSEQ multiplex PCR; TCRdb keeps in-frame clones, though not all of them. Here the sample spans more than 80,000 clones, roughly four fifths being singletons. For these TCRs, the target antigens are not known. The specimen comprised unstimulated CD8+ T cells sorted from spleen or lymph node cells, sampled before intestinal transplant. These receptors were obtained from a human donor who received an intestinal transplant. Each CDR3 is given with its conserved first and last residue.

15	TRBV13	TRBJ1-2	CASSPLQTGAYGYTF
15	TRBV9	TRBJ2-7	CASSVVPEGTQEQYF
12	TRBV6-6	TRBJ2-7	CASSYGGHEQYF
13	TRBV28	TRBJ2-7	CASSPWVGYEQYF
15	TRBV5-5	TRBJ2-2	CASSLGQGNTGELFF
15	TRBV6-5	TRBJ1-2	CASSPRGQGGYGYTF
14	TRBV9	TRBJ2-7	CASSVNQGMNEQYF
18	TRBV28	TRBJ1-1	CASSPYVRDVLMNTEAFF
16	TRBV5-6	TRBJ2-5	CASSLGFTGKEETQYF
14	TRBV11-2	TRBJ2-1	CASSPWVGGDEQFF
12	TRBV6-1	TRBJ2-1	CASSSTANEQFF
13	TRBV30	TRBJ2-1	CAWKSVRSNEQFF
12	TRBV6-5	TRBJ1-5	CASGISNQPQHF
15	TRBV2	TRBJ1-4	CASSESGTTNEKLFF
15	TRBV21-1	TRBJ2-1	CASSNAGQGDNEQFF
14	TRBV5-3	TRBJ2-1	CASSFRDSKNEQFF
13	TRBV7-6	-	CASSLNGPDEQYF
15	TRBV5-6	TRBJ2-3	CASSLAPPGRNTQYF
18	TRBV13	TRBJ1-4	CASSSAGGSISLNEKLFF
13	TRBV12-5	TRBJ2-1	CASGLSTYNEQFF
16	TRBV10-1	TRBJ2-3	CASSEFVGGSTDTQYF
16	TRBV5-7	TRBJ1-5	CASSLVALRGNQPQHF
14	TRBV7-9	TRBJ1-1	CASSLQGMNTEAFF
15	TRBV28	TRBJ2-2	CASSPGLAVTGELFF
15	TRBV4-1	TRBJ2-5	CASSQALAGEETQYF
19	TRBV11-1	TRBJ2-1	CASSLALAGLISSYNEQFF
12	TRBV29-1	TRBJ2-7	CSVVDILYEQYF
14	TRBV7-6	TRBJ1-1	CASSLDGGVTEAFF
13	TRBV5-1	TRBJ1-1	CASSGRDTTEAFF
18	TRBV5-6	TRBJ2-7	CASSLRNSPGPLSYEQYF
15	TRBV5-6	TRBJ2-1	CASSLPSGDYNEQFF
16	TRBV7-6	-	CASSVSQGPPSYEQYF
18	TRBV2	TRBJ2-5	CASSEAILLGQGAETQYF
14	TRBV28	TRBJ2-7	CASSFRASPYEQYF
14	TRBV13	TRBJ1-2	CASSLGRGWYGYTF